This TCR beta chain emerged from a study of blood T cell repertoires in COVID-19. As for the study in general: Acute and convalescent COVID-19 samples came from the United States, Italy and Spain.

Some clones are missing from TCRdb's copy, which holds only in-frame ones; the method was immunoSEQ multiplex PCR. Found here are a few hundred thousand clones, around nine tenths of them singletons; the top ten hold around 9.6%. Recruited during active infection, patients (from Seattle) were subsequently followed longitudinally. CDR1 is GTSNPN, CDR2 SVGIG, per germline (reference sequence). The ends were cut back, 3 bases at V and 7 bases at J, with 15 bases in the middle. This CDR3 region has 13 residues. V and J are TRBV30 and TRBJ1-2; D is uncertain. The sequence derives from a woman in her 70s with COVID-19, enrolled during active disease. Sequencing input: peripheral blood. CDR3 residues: CAWSGGFDGGYTF. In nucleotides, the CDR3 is TGTGCCTGGAGCGGCGGTTTCGATGGTGGCTACACCTTC.